These 26 T cell receptor beta chains share one sample of origin, sequenced in a study of OX40 agonist ivuxolimab in advanced cancers. Sequenced by immunoSEQ multiplex PCR; TCRdb stores in-frame clones only, minus some. The table has about 96,000 clones, roughly 80% seen once; the top ten hold around 5.8%. Sequenced material: CD4+ or CD8+ T cells sorted from blood, taken in a trial of the OX40 agonist ivuxolimab. The receptors stem from an adult with an advanced solid tumor such as melanoma, head and neck, liver or kidney cancer.

The chain joins TRBV2 to TRBJ1-5; 8 positions agree with TRBD1. Trimming at V came to 6 bases and at J to 4 bases, leaving 17 bases not matched to a gene. Germline CDR1 SNHLY, CDR2 FYNNEI. The CDR3 totals 18 residues. The DNA of the CDR3 is TGTGCCAGCAGCGGTCCGAGGGCAGGGGGCAGCGGGAATCAGCCCCAGCATTTT. It encodes CASSGPRAGGSGNQPQHF.

The genes are TRBV29-1 and TRBJ2-1, with 13 bases that match TRBD2. CDR1 is SQVTM and CDR2 is ANQGSEA in the germline V gene. There are 14 residues in the CDR3. After removal of 7 bases from V and 6 bases from J, the junction contained 6 bases not matched to a gene. The DNA for the CDR3 is TGCAGCGCTAGGACTAGCGGGAGTATCAATGAGCAGTTCTTC. The encoded protein is CSARTSGSINEQFF.

This chain uses TRBV15 with TRBJ1-2; D gene unclear. This CDR3 has 16 residues. With 0 bases removed from V and 1 base from J, the gap between germline ends came to 12 bases. Germline lookup yields CDR1 LNHNV and CDR2 YYDKDF (reference sequence). The CDR3 here is CATSRDRLGNNYGYTF. The DNA of the CDR3 is TGTGCCACCAGCAGAGATCGACTTGGTAATAACTATGGCTACACCTTC.

This chain connects TRBV11-3 to TRBJ2-2; 11 bases line up with TRBD1. Germline V gives CDR1 SGHNT, CDR2 YENEEA. The CDR3 consists of 18 residues. J gave up 5 bases and V 4 bases, and 12 bases lay outside the gene matches. CDR3 bases: TGTGCCAGCAGCTCGACCCGGGGACAGGGGGTTCCAACCGGGGAGCTGTTTTTT. Translating it yields CASSSTRGQGVPTGELFF.

The rearrangement joins TRBV5-4 to TRBJ2-7; no clear D gene. Germline CDR1 reads SGHNT; CDR2 reads YYREEE (reference sequence). The V and J ends lost 4 bases and 0 bases respectively, with 8 bases between them. The CDR3 has 13 residues. The DNA of the CDR3 is TGTGCCAGCAGCCCGGACGGCTCCTACGAGCAGTACTTC. Residues: CASSPDGSYEQYF.

This clone turned up a few times. The rearrangement joins TRBV6-1 to TRBJ1-2; the match to TRBD1 covers 9 bases. The germline gives CDR1 MNHNS, CDR2 SASEGT. Trimming at V came to 6 bases and at J to 4 bases, leaving 3 bases not matched to a gene. CDR3 length: 13 amino acids. CDR3 loop: CASRLTGGYGYTF. DNA for the CDR3: TGTGCCAGCAGGTTGACAGGGGGCTATGGCTACACCTTC.

V gene TRBV15 combines with J gene TRBJ2-1; 9 bases line up with TRBD2. Trimming cost V 0 bases and J 6 bases; bases outside gene matches: 9. The CDR3 sequence is 17 residues long. Germline CDR1 LNHNV, CDR2 YYDKDF (reference sequence). CDR3 protein: CATSRDTRTSDFNEQFF. The CDR3 nucleotides are TGTGCCACCAGCAGAGATACGAGGACTAGCGATTTCAATGAGCAGTTCTTC.

For the CDR3, the DNA is TGTGCTAGTGGTTTGGTACATGACGGACTTACTAGCACAGATACGCAGTATTTT. Translated: CASGLVHDGLTSTDTQYF. The chain combines TRBV12-5 with TRBJ2-3; TRBD2 is a possible D gene (5 bases). Trimming removed 0 bases at V and 0 bases at J, with 16 bases between. The germline CDR1 and CDR2 sequences are LGHNT and FRNRAP. This CDR3 comprises 18 residues.

CDR3 in DNA: TGTGCCAGCTCACCACAGGCAGGGGGAAACTATGGCTACACCTTC. Protein sequence: CASSPQAGGNYGYTF. The V gene is TRBV18, the J gene TRBJ1-2, with 7 bases aligning to TRBD1. Germline V gives CDR1 KGHSH, CDR2 LQKENI. Losses at the gene ends were 1 base for V and 2 bases for J; bases not matched to a gene: 4. This CDR3 contains 15 residues.

This chain connects TRBV7-9 to TRBJ2-5, with TRBD2 as a possible D gene (6 bases). The J call is doubtful: the DNA matches TRBJ2-7 better. This CDR3 has 14 residues. Looked up from germline, CDR1 is SEHNR and CDR2 is FQNEAQ (reference sequence). In DNA form, the CDR3 reads TGTGCCAGCAGCTTTGGGTCGGGAGTGGACGAGCAGTACTTC. The encoded protein is CASSFGSGVDEQYF.

The chain is built from TRBV6-5 and TRBJ2-4, with D tentatively TRBD1 or TRBD2 (5 bases each). Trimming cost V 5 bases and J 0 bases, with 11 bases left between them. This CDR3 has 15 residues. The germline gives CDR1 MNHEY, CDR2 SVGAGI. CDR3 residues: CASSPSGTAKNIQYF. The DNA for the CDR3 is TGTGCCAGCAGTCCCTCTGGGACAGCCAAAAACATTCAGTACTTC.

The chain carries TRBV6-6 and TRBJ2-3; a possible D gene is TRBD2 (5 bases). With 2 bases removed from V and 3 bases from J, the gap between germline ends came to 12 bases. This CDR3 is 15 amino acids long. The germline V gene encodes CDR1 MNHNY and CDR2 SVGAGI (reference sequence). CDR3 in amino acids: CASSYGPEGTDTQYF. CDR3 sequence (DNA): TGTGCCAGCAGTTACGGCCCCGAGGGAACAGATACGCAGTATTTT.

The V call is TRBV9, the J call TRBJ1-3; 7 nucleotides agree with TRBD1. Germline assignment: CDR1 SGDLS and CDR2 YYNGEE. Germline trimming cut 3 bases from V and 0 bases from J; bases unmatched to any gene: 9. The CDR3 length is 17 residues. CDR3 region: CASSAETGAHSGNTIYF. The CDR3 DNA is TGTGCCAGCAGCGCGGAAACAGGGGCCCACTCTGGAAACACCATATATTTT.

The genes are TRBV7-2 and TRBJ2-7, with 11 bases aligning to TRBD1. With 4 bases clipped from V and 5 bases from J, the junction kept 4 bases outside the gene matches. This CDR3 is built from 14 residues. Per germline, CDR1 SGHTA and CDR2 FQGNSA. CDR3 in amino acids: CASSSPGQGDEQYF. CDR3 bases: TGTGCCAGCAGCTCTCCGGGACAGGGGGACGAGCAGTACTTC.

This rearrangement joins TRBV10-3 to TRBJ2-5; unclear D gene. The V and J ends lost 2 bases and 4 bases respectively, with 20 bases between them. CDR1 ENHRY and CDR2 SYGVKD come from the germline V gene. The CDR3 contains 17 residues. For the CDR3, the DNA is TGTGCCATCAGTGAGGGGTATCAAAGGGTCCGGCGAGAGACCCAGTACTTC. It yields the protein CAISEGYQRVRRETQYF.

This chain joins TRBV2 and TRBJ2-1, with 11 bases aligning to TRBD2. Per the germline V gene, CDR1 is SNHLY and CDR2 is FYNNEI. The trim removed 4 bases at V and 7 bases at J, leaving 12 bases unmatched. This CDR3 region has 17 residues. The CDR3 DNA is TGTGCCAGCAGTGGGCCGGGACTAGCGGCGAGTGGGAATGAGCAGTTCTTC. This gives the protein CASSGPGLAASGNEQFF.

To note about this clone: Germline is not matched at one junction end, which may reflect a read error. The sample contains more than one DNA sequence encoding this CDR3. The chain links TRBV5-6 to TRBJ2-7, with D hard to call. The CDR3 has 13 amino acids. Germline CDR1 reads SGHDT; CDR2 reads YYEEEE. The CDR3 region is CASSLGPAYEQYF. The CDR3 DNA sequence: TGTGCCAGCAGCTTGGGGCCAGCCTATGAGCAGTACTTC.

The chain joins TRBV7-8 to TRBJ2-7; 7 nucleotides align to TRBD1. Germline-derived CDR1 and CDR2 are SGHVS and FQNEAQ. V lost 4 bases and J lost 3; bases outside the gene matches: 9. The CDR3 has 15 residues. The CDR3 loop is CASSSPGQVFYEQYF. The DNA of the CDR3 is TGTGCCAGCAGCTCCCCAGGACAGGTTTTCTACGAGCAGTACTTC. Looking up the rest from reference TRBV7-8 and TRBJ2-7 gives the full variable domain: GAGVSQSPRYKVAKRGQDVALRCDPISGHVSLFWYQQALGQGPEFLTYFQNEAQLDKSGLPSDRFFAERPEGSVSTLKIQRTQQEDSAVYLCASSSPGQVFYEQYFGPGTRLTVT.

V usage is TRBV19 and J usage is TRBJ2-7, with 9 bases fitting TRBD1. CDR1 LNHDA and CDR2 SQIVND come from the germline V gene (reference sequence). The junction had 7 bases not matched to a gene; V was cut back by 5 bases and J by 5 bases. The CDR3 loop spans 14 amino acids. The CDR3 is CASSQPDRGHEQYF. The CDR3 DNA sequence: TGTGCCAGTAGTCAGCCGGACAGGGGTCACGAGCAGTACTTC.

CDR3 loop: CASSLDGTLGDTEAFF. The DNA of the CDR3 is TGTGCCAGCAGTTTGGACGGGACCCTAGGGGACACTGAAGCTTTCTTT. The J gene is TRBJ1-1, the V gene TRBV2; D perhaps matches TRBD1 (5 bases). V was cut by 5 bases and J by 3 bases, with 19 bases left in between. Germline V gene data show CDR1 as SNHLY and CDR2 as FYNNEI. The CDR3 has 16 amino acids.

The genes are TRBV5-1 and TRBJ2-7; D perhaps matches TRBD1 (5 bases). V was cut by 5 bases and J by 0 bases, with 12 bases left in between. Germline V gene sequence: CDR1 SGHRS, CDR2 YFSETQ. This CDR3 has 14 amino acids. In DNA, the CDR3 is TGCGCCAGCAGAGGACATGGTAGCTCCTACGAGCAGTACTTC. This translates into CASRGHGSSYEQYF.

The CDR3 nucleotides read TGCGCCAGCAGCTTGGTTAGCGGGAGACCCGGGGAGCTGTTTTTT. It specifies CASSLVSGRPGELFF. The J gene is TRBJ2-2, the V gene TRBV5-1, with 9 bases matching TRBD2. The V segment lost 0 bases and the J segment 6 bases; nucleotides outside the gene matches: 3. This CDR3 spans 15 amino acids. Per the germline V gene, CDR1 is SGHRS and CDR2 is YFSETQ.

V is TRBV11-2 and J is TRBJ1-1; D possibly corresponds to TRBD1 (5 bases). Trimming took off 2 bases at V and 6 bases at J, with 10 bases between the two ends. Germline V CDR1 and CDR2: SGHAT, FQNNGV. The CDR3 covers 13 residues. DNA of the CDR3: TGTGCCAGCAGCTTACAGGGAGGGGCTGAAGCTTTCTTT. This encodes CASSLQGGAEAFF.

V usage is TRBV6-1 and J usage is TRBJ1-2; 10 bases fit TRBD1. The CDR3 length is 13 residues. The germline gives CDR1 MNHNS, CDR2 SASEGT. The V segment lost 6 bases and the J segment 7 bases; nucleotides outside the gene matches: 5. The CDR3 spells CASRRTGGSGYTF. DNA of the CDR3: TGTGCCAGCAGAAGGACAGGGGGAAGTGGCTACACCTTC.

In this sample, this clone turned up once. The V gene is TRBV28, the J gene TRBJ1-2; D unresolved. The CDR3 has 13 amino acids. The ends were cut back, 6 bases at V and 8 bases at J, with 16 bases in the middle. Germline V gene lookup returns CDR1 MDHEN and CDR2 SYDVKM. CDR3 loop: CASSLDRSRGYTF. In DNA, the CDR3 is TGTGCCAGCAGCCTGGACCGGTCCCGGGGCTACACCTTC.

The chain has TRBV7-2 and TRBJ2-1, with TRBD2 identical over 8 bases. Germline V gene lookup returns CDR1 SGHTA and CDR2 FQGNSA. After removal of 4 bases from V and 6 bases from J, the junction contained 5 bases not matched to a gene. This CDR3 is 14 amino acids long. Here the CDR3 DNA reads TGTGCCAGCAGCTATGGACTAGCTTCCAATGAGCAGTTCTTC. Translating it yields CASSYGLASNEQFF.